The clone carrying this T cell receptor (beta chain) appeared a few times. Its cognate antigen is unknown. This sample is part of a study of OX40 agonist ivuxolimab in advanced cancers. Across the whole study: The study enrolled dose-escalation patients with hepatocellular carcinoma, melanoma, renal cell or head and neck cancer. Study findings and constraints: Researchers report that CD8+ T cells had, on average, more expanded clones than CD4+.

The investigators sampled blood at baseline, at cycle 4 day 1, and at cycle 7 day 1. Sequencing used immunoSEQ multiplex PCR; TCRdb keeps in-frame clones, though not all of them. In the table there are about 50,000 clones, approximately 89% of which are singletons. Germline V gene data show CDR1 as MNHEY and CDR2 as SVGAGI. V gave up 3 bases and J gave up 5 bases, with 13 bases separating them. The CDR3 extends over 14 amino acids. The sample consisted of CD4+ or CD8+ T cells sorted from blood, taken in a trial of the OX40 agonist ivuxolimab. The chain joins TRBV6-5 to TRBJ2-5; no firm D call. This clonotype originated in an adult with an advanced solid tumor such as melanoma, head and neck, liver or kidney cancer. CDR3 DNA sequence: TGTGCCAGCAGTTATGGGGTAGTCTGGGAGACCCAGTACTTC. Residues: CASSYGVVWETQYF.